The T cell receptor beta chain described here comes from a study of T cell responses to AZD1222 COVID-19 vaccine. The repertoire was sequenced with immunoSEQ multiplex PCR; TCRdb's copy has only in-frame clones and lacks some. The repertoire consists of over 120,000 clones, with around nine tenths occurring once and the leading ten covering around 1.5%. The CDR3 runs 14 residues. The J segment lost 8 bases and the V segment lost 3 bases, leaving 8 bases of the junction unmatched. CDR1 SGDLS and CDR2 YYNGEE come from the germline V gene. V usage is TRBV9 and J usage is TRBJ1-1; 9 positions agree with TRBD1. The sample was peripheral blood, taken 28 days after the second AZD1222 dose. This TCR was sampled from an adult who received the AZD1222 COVID-19 vaccine. This CDR3 reads CASSGRTGAGEAFF. CDR3 sequence (DNA): TGTGCCAGCAGCGGCCGGACAGGGGCCGGCGAAGCTTTCTTT.